The present TCR beta chain was sequenced within a study of graft-versus-host responses after intestinal transplantation. Some clones are missing from TCRdb's copy, which holds only in-frame ones; the method was immunoSEQ multiplex PCR. Among some 130,000 clones listed, more than 90% were seen once. General observations from the study: The marrow of recipients harbored GvH clones, and ileum or blood showed some of them first.

A note on this clone: The antigen is undetermined.

The V gene lost 0 bases and the J gene lost 0 bases, with 15 bases spanning the gap. Germline lookup yields CDR1 LGHNA and CDR2 YNFKEQ. CDR3 length: 18 residues. The sequence derives from a human donor who received an intestinal transplant. This chain joins TRBV4-2 and TRBJ2-4; D remains ambiguous. Here the sequenced sample was unstimulated CD4+ T cells sorted from spleen or lymph node cells, taken before intestinal transplant. The CDR3 sequence is CASSQDPGLGIAKNIQYF. Written as DNA, the CDR3 is TGTGCCAGCAGCCAAGACCCCGGTTTAGGTATAGCCAAAAACATTCAGTACTTC.